Listed below are T cell receptor beta chains from one sample, sequenced in a study of T cell responses to AZD1222 COVID-19 vaccine. Only in-frame clones appear in the TCRdb table, and some are missing; sequencing was by immunoSEQ multiplex PCR. Of about 100,000 clones in the sample, 80% to 90% were seen once. The sample was peripheral blood, taken on day 0 of AZD1222 vaccination. The receptors here all came from an adult in good health. CDR3s include the opening cysteine and the closing phenylalanine or tryptophan. The D gene is left open where the match is weak. Clone sizes are given selectively: once, few, many, or a class where the clone is expanded.

-	TRBV12-3/TRBV12-4	TRBJ2-3	TRBD1	CASRQQGGNTQYF	TGTGCCAGCAGGCAACAGGGGGGAAATACGCAGTATTTT
-	TRBV5-1	TRBJ1-2	-	CASSLNSDTANYGYTF	TGCGCCAGCAGCTTGAACAGCGACACAGCTAACTATGGCTACACCTTC
-	TRBV4-3	TRBJ2-1	-	CASSPSSSYNEQFF	TGCGCCAGCAGCCCCTCTAGCAGCTACAATGAGCAGTTCTTC
once	TRBV14	TRBJ2-5	-	CASSQDVTSTGQETQYF	TGTGCCAGCAGCCAAGATGTGACATCCACTGGGCAAGAGACCCAGTACTTC
-	TRBV5-1	TRBJ2-1	-	CASTPLGRAYSYNEQFF	TGCGCCAGCACCCCCTTGGGCAGGGCCTACTCCTACAATGAGCAGTTCTTC
-	TRBV5-1	TRBJ2-2	TRBD1	CASSPGQGNTGELFF	TGCGCCAGCAGCCCTGGACAGGGGAACACCGGGGAGCTGTTTTTT
-	TRBV6-5	TRBJ2-7	TRBD2	CASRLTSGGYEQYF	TGTGCCAGCAGACTGACCTCGGGGGGCTACGAGCAGTACTTC
-	TRBV25-1	TRBJ1-3	-	CASSDRGSSGNTIYF	TGTGCCAGCAGTGATCGGGGAAGTTCTGGAAACACCATATATTTT
-	TRBV6-2/TRBV6-3	TRBJ2-4	-	CASSPHPHPNIQYF	TGTGCCAGCAGTCCCCATCCACATCCGAACATTCAGTACTTC
-	TRBV7-9	TRBJ2-5	-	CASSLTETQYF	TGTGCCAGCAGCTTAACCGAGACCCAGTACTTC
-	TRBV29-1	TRBJ2-1	TRBD2	CSNRTSGRGNNEQFF	TGCAGCAATCGGACTAGCGGGAGGGGAAACAATGAGCAGTTCTTC
-	TRBV30	TRBJ1-5	-	CAWATDGFNQPQHF	TGTGCCTGGGCTACGGACGGCTTCAATCAGCCCCAGCATTTT
-	TRBV6-6	TRBJ2-7	-	CASNYRVNKDEQYF	TGTGCCAGCAACTACAGGGTAAACAAGGACGAGCAGTACTTC
few	TRBV11-2	TRBJ2-3	-	CASSLVADTQYF	TGTGCCAGCAGCTTAGTGGCAGATACGCAGTATTTT
-	TRBV18	TRBJ1-2	-	CASSPSISVGYTF	TGTGCCAGCTCACCATCTATCAGTGTTGGCTACACCTTC
-	TRBV6-2/TRBV6-3	TRBJ1-3	-	CASSGGRSGNTIYF	TGTGCCAGCAGTGGCGGCCGCTCTGGAAACACCATATATTTT
-	TRBV5-6	TRBJ1-1	-	CASSLDLAMNTEAFF	TGTGCCAGCAGCTTGGATCTGGCCATGAACACTGAAGCTTTCTTT
-	TRBV2	TRBJ2-3	-	CASSTGRGFRDTQYF	TGTGCCAGCAGCACTGGCAGGGGTTTCCGAGATACGCAGTATTTT
-	TRBV2	TRBJ1-2	TRBD1	CASRTGPDNGYTF	TGTGCCAGCAGGACAGGGCCCGATAATGGCTACACCTTC
-	TRBV29-1	TRBJ2-7	TRBD1	CSVGVAGGRSYEQYF	TGCAGCGTTGGAGTGGCAGGGGGCCGGTCCTACGAGCAGTACTTC
few	TRBV5-6	TRBJ1-6	-	CASSFVAGYNSPLHF	TGTGCCAGCAGCTTCGTGGCAGGTTATAATTCACCCCTCCACTTT
-	TRBV3-1/TRBV3-2	TRBJ1-5	TRBD1	CASSHKGARGVGAQPQHF	TGTGCCAGCAGTCATAAGGGGGCTAGGGGAGTGGGGGCTCAGCCCCAGCATTTT
-	TRBV7-7	TRBJ2-7	TRBD1	CASSLDRGGEQYF	TGTGCTAGCAGCCTGGACAGGGGAGGCGAGCAGTACTTC
-	TRBV6-2/TRBV6-3	TRBJ2-1	TRBD2	CASSRPRRSGSPRNEQFF	TGTGCCAGCAGTAGGCCCCGAAGGAGCGGGAGCCCGCGGAATGAGCAGTTCTTC
-	TRBV6-2/TRBV6-3	TRBJ2-7	-	CASSRDPGHLTSEQYF	TGTGCCAGCAGCCGGGACCCGGGACACCTTACAAGCGAGCAGTACTTC
-	TRBV4-1	TRBJ2-1	-	CASSQAPQRNEQFF	TGCGCCAGCAGCCAAGCCCCTCAACGAAATGAGCAGTTCTTC
-	TRBV3-1/TRBV3-2	TRBJ1-4	-	CASSSRTDNEKLFF	TGTGCCAGCAGCTCCCGGACAGATAATGAAAAACTGTTTTTT
-	TRBV7-2	TRBJ1-6	-	CASSLARVSEGNSPLHF	TGTGCCAGCAGCTTAGCGCGAGTATCCGAGGGCAATTCACCCCTCCACTTT
-	TRBV5-1	TRBJ2-3	-	CASKVASYTDTQYF	TGCGCCAGCAAAGTGGCTAGCTACACAGATACGCAGTATTTT
-	TRBV5-8	TRBJ1-2	-	CASSLGAGMNYGYTF	TGTGCCAGCAGCTTGGGAGCGGGTATGAACTATGGCTACACCTTC
once	TRBV6-5	TRBJ2-3	-	CASSLRGSGADTQYF	TGTGCCAGCAGCCTTAGGGGGAGCGGGGCAGATACGCAGTATTTT
-	TRBV4-2	TRBJ1-2	-	CASSQETANYGYTF	TGTGCCAGCAGCCAAGAGACAGCTAACTATGGCTACACCTTC
-	TRBV6-4	TRBJ2-1	-	CASSDWAGSSYNEQFF	TGTGCCAGCAGTGACTGGGCGGGAAGCTCCTACAATGAGCAGTTCTTC
-	TRBV30	TRBJ1-5	TRBD1	CAWSRGRGEAKGAQHF	TGTGCCTGGAGTAGAGGCAGGGGGGAGGCCAAAGGGGCCCAGCATTTT
-	TRBV28	TRBJ1-2	TRBD1	CASSTPGQILYGYTF	TGTGCCAGCAGTACTCCGGGACAGATCCTCTATGGCTACACCTTC
-	TRBV10-3	TRBJ1-1	-	CATSPGPGTEAFF	TGTGCCACAAGTCCGGGGCCAGGAACTGAAGCTTTCTTT
-	TRBV20-1	TRBJ1-1	-	CSASGQLNTEAFF	TGCAGTGCTAGTGGACAGCTTAACACTGAAGCTTTCTTT
-	TRBV19	TRBJ1-1	TRBD1	CASSILAGTGNTEAFF	TGTGCCAGTAGTATCCTCGCCGGGACAGGGAACACTGAAGCTTTCTTT
-	TRBV19	TRBJ1-5	-	CASSIGQGNQPQHF	TGTGCCAGTAGTATAGGGCAGGGGAATCAGCCCCAGCATTTT
-	TRBV7-9	TRBJ2-1	TRBD2	CASSILTSGADNEQFF	TGTGCCAGCAGCATACTGACTAGCGGAGCGGACAATGAGCAGTTCTTC
-	TRBV7-8	TRBJ2-5	TRBD1	CASSPGTGPGTQYF	TGTGCCAGCAGCCCGGGGACAGGCCCGGGGACCCAGTACTTC
-	TRBV18	TRBJ2-5	-	CASSQRQGGDGETQYF	TGTGCCAGCTCACAAAGGCAGGGCGGGGATGGAGAGACCCAGTACTTC
-	TRBV20-1	TRBJ1-4	-	CSASYSPNEKLFF	TGCAGTGCTAGTTATAGTCCTAATGAAAAACTGTTTTTT
-	TRBV19	TRBJ2-2	-	CASSYSSPGPNTGELFF	TGTGCCAGTAGTTATAGTAGCCCAGGGCCTAACACCGGGGAGCTGTTTTTT
-	TRBV3-1/TRBV3-2	TRBJ1-3	-	CASSGSNRHGNTIYF	TGTGCCAGCAGCGGCTCGAACAGGCACGGAAACACCATATATTTT
-	TRBV27	TRBJ2-7	-	CASSSQGFEQYF	TGTGCCAGCAGTTCTCAGGGGTTCGAGCAGTACTTC
-	TRBV19	TRBJ1-5	-	CASSISGPGQPQHF	TGTGCCAGTAGTATATCAGGGCCCGGGCAGCCCCAGCATTTT
-	TRBV6-5	TRBJ2-7	-	CASTRDLTTYEQYF	TGTGCCAGCACCCGGGACTTAACCACCTACGAGCAGTACTTC
-	TRBV29-1	TRBJ1-5	-	CSVRLNSNQPQHF	TGCAGCGTCCGACTAAATAGCAATCAGCCCCAGCATTTT
-	TRBV5-1	TRBJ1-4	-	CASSLTGGTNEKLFF	TGCGCCAGCAGCTTAACGGGCGGAACTAATGAAAAACTGTTTTTT
-	TRBV5-4	TRBJ1-3	-	CASSFGGSGNTIYF	TGTGCCAGCAGCTTTGGGGGCTCTGGAAACACCATATATTTT
-	TRBV4-3	TRBJ1-2	-	CASSPSAGNYGYTF	TGCGCCAGCAGCCCCTCGGCGGGTAACTATGGCTACACCTTC
-	TRBV9	TRBJ1-4	TRBD1	CASSPTTGIGEKLFF	TGTGCCAGCAGCCCCACGACAGGGATAGGTGAAAAACTGTTTTTT
-	TRBV7-9	TRBJ2-7	TRBD2	CASSLGLAGGFSPYEQYF	TGTGCCAGCAGCTTAGGGCTAGCGGGAGGGTTCTCCCCCTACGAGCAGTACTTC
-	TRBV11-2	TRBJ2-1	TRBD2	CASSLGLAAANEQFF	TGTGCCAGCAGCCTAGGACTAGCGGCGGCCAATGAGCAGTTCTTC